This passage covers 10 T cell receptor beta chains from one sample sequenced in a study of shared T cell receptors in the human thymus. The data were produced by immunoSEQ multiplex PCR, yet TCRdb's version contains in-frame clones alone and is incomplete. The sample lists some 720,000 clones, 85% to 90% occurring once. This same sample was also taken into another study, of human thymus T cells.

Sequencing was carried out using thymocytes. The receptor source for this set is a boy under two years old with a congenital heart defect.

This chain connects TRBV29-1 to TRBJ2-1, with D maybe TRBD2 (6 bases). From germline, CDR1 is SQVTM and CDR2 ANQGSEA. The V gene lost 8 bases and the J gene lost 7 bases, with 18 bases spanning the gap. This CDR3 has 13 amino acids. In nucleotides, the CDR3 is TGCAGCCCTAGGTGCGGGAACAGTAATGAGCAGTTCTTC. It encodes CSPRCGNSNEQFF.

The rearrangement joins TRBV29-1 to TRBJ2-3; no clear D gene. This CDR3 has 15 residues. V shed 0 bases and J shed 2 bases, with 12 bases lying between them. From germline, CDR1 is SQVTM and CDR2 ANQGSEA. CDR3 in DNA: TGCAGCGTTGAAGATTTCACCAGAAACACAGATACGCAGTATTTT. It codes for CSVEDFTRNTDTQYF.

The V gene is TRBV11-1, the J gene TRBJ1-6; a possible D gene is TRBD1 (6 bases). The CDR3 runs 18 residues. The germline V gene encodes CDR1 SGHAT and CDR2 FQDESV (reference sequence). The germline V and J ends were trimmed by 6 bases and 7 bases, with 25 bases remaining between them. CDR3 nucleotide sequence: TGTGCCAGCAGTTGCCTTCCTCAGGCACCCCAGGGGAATTCACCCCTCCACTTT. Its translation is CASSCLPQAPQGNSPLHF.

The rearrangement uses TRBV28 and TRBJ1-5; TRBD1 agrees at 7 bases. The CDR3 covers 17 residues. CDR1 MDHEN and CDR2 SYDVKM come from the germline V gene. Trimming removed 5 bases from V and 0 bases from J; junction bases left unmatched: 10. CDR3 coding DNA: TGTGCCAGCAGTAGACACAGGGGTTGGAATAGCAATCAGCCCCAGCATTTT. Protein sequence: CASSRHRGWNSNQPQHF.

In nucleotides, the CDR3 is TGTGCCAGCAGCCCCCGCGGGGAACACTACGAGCAGTACTTC. Translated: CASSPRGEHYEQYF. The chain has TRBV5-6 and TRBJ2-7; maybe TRBD2 (6 bases). The CDR3 is 14 amino acids. Trimming shortened V by 4 bases and J by 3 bases, and 14 bases separated the two germline ends. Germline V gives CDR1 SGHDT, CDR2 YYEEEE.

This clone was observed once. The rearrangement links TRBV4-1 to TRBJ1-5; D is possibly TRBD1 (6 bases). Germline V gives CDR1 MGHRA, CDR2 YSYEKL. This CDR3 comprises 19 residues. V was trimmed by 2 bases and J by 7 bases, leaving 27 bases between them. Here the CDR3 reads CASSQTTDRLGSMGQPQHF. CDR3 in DNA: TGCGCCAGCAGCCAAACAACCGACAGGCTTGGTTCAATGGGGCAGCCCCAGCATTTT.

The CDR3: CASSELAVGAPSNEKLFF. CDR3 in DNA: TGTGCCAGCAGTGAACTGGCGGTGGGGGCCCCTTCAAATGAAAAACTGTTTTTT. The chain employs TRBV6-1 and TRBJ1-4, with TRBD1 as a possible D gene (6 bases). CDR1 is MNHNS and CDR2 is SASEGT in the germline V gene. V was shortened by 2 bases and J by 5 bases, with 21 bases between the two germline ends. The CDR3 consists of 18 residues.

This sequence joins TRBV10-3 and TRBJ1-1; 7 bases align to TRBD1. The CDR3 has 22 amino acids. Trimming took 6 bases from V and 4 from J; bases not matched to a gene: 32. Germline lookup yields CDR1 ENHRY and CDR2 SYGVKD. The DNA of the CDR3 is TGTGCCATCAGGGATCAAGCCTCGGGACAGTCGGGGTTTTTGGGGGAAAGCACTGAAGCTTTCTTT. This sequence encodes CAIRDQASGQSGFLGESTEAFF.

The rearrangement joins TRBV19 to TRBJ2-3; possible D gene TRBD2, 6 bases. This CDR3 region has 17 residues. Germline V lookup: CDR1 LNHDA, CDR2 SQIVND (reference sequence). With 3 bases removed from V and 0 bases from J, the gap between germline ends came to 16 bases. The CDR3 reads CASSMVGLNTSTDTQYF. The CDR3 DNA follows: TGTGCCAGTAGTATGGTCGGACTAAACACTAGCACAGATACGCAGTATTTT. The full variable domain, rest sourced from reference TRBV19 and TRBJ2-3, is DGGITQSPKYLFRKEGQNVTLSCEQNLNHDAMYWYRQDPGQGLRLIYYSQIVNDFQKGDIAEGYSVSREKKESFPLTVTSAQKNPTAFYLCASSMVGLNTSTDTQYFGPGTRLTVL.

V gene TRBV11-2 combines with J gene TRBJ2-1; 11 positions agree with TRBD2. The CDR3 spans 18 residues. Looked up from germline, CDR1 is SGHAT and CDR2 is FQNNGV. Trimming took 5 bases from V and 0 from J; bases not matched to a gene: 9. CDR3 DNA sequence: TGTGCCAGCAGCCATTGGACTAGCGGGCCTAACTCCTACAATGAGCAGTTCTTC. It translates to CASSHWTSGPNSYNEQFF.